This T cell receptor beta chain was sequenced for a study of T cells in Graves' hyperthyroidism and ophthalmopathy. Broader study findings: Most thyroid clonotypes with frequency above 0.001 were detected in blood.

A remark on this clonotype: Its antigen is currently unknown.

TCR beta CDR3 regions were amplified from RNA transcripts. In the first-round RT-PCR of the TCR CDR3, the HTBI primer set was used. Each CDR3 protein gets one entry after TCRdb re-called the multiplex PCR reads with MiXCR. The data contain 610,000 or so distinct CDR3 sequences, about half of them seen just once; the ten biggest clones take up about 8.3%. The CDR3 length is 16 residues. Germline CDR1 reads SGHKS; CDR2 reads YYEKEE (reference sequence). Deletions cut 0 bases from V and 0 bases from J, with 13 bases between. This sequence originates from a woman between 18 and 29 years old with Graves' hyperthyroidism. The sequenced material came from peripheral blood or thyroid tissue (not recorded which). The chain uses TRBV5-5 and TRBJ2-7; TRBD1 might be the D (6 bases). CDR3 nucleotide sequence: TGTGCCAGCAGCTTGGTACCCCGACAGGACTCCTACGAGCAGTACTTC. Translated, it gives CASSLVPRQDSYEQYF.